This TCR beta chain was documented in a study of cytomegalovirus exposure and HLA in healthy donors. V was shortened by 3 bases and J by 0 bases, with 9 bases between the two germline ends. CDR3 length equals 15 residues. Germline V CDR1 and CDR2: LNHDA, SQIVND (reference sequence). The primer mix had 60 Vbeta and 13 Jbeta primers. Clones were read by immunoSEQ multiplex PCR, and TCRdb kept only the in-frame ones, dropping some. Of some 140,000 clones in the sample, about 82% are singletons; the top ten hold over 4%. The source is a man aged 25 to 40 in good health. The material sequenced was PBMCs. The chain recombines TRBV19 with TRBJ1-3, with D tentatively TRBD1 (5 bases). Written as DNA, the CDR3 is TGTGCCAGTAGTATCGGGACTGTCTCTGGAAACACCATATATTTT. This encodes CASSIGTVSGNTIYF.